This T cell receptor (beta chain) was sequenced in a study of blood T cell repertoires in COVID-19. Study background: Donors in the United States, Italy and Spain gave samples during acute or convalescent COVID-19. PBMCs, B-cell-depleted T cells, or T cells were the source of the cDNA or gDNA that made up the material.

Original processing notes: The assay estimated nucleated cells by amplifying reference gene primers. TCRdb keeps only in-frame clones here, not all; method: immunoSEQ multiplex PCR. Clonal size and the V and J genes are those of that table, whereas D and trimming came from the DNA. The data show 120,000 or so clones, around 89% seen once. This clone has just one count. Per the germline V gene, CDR1 is MDHEN and CDR2 is SYDVKM. The ends were cut back, 1 base at V and 1 base at J, with 8 bases in the middle. CDR3 length: 15 amino acids. The sequenced sample was peripheral blood. V gene TRBV28 combines with J gene TRBJ1-5; a weak D match, TRBD1 (6 bases). The origin of this receptor is a woman between 50 and 59 years old with acute or convalescent COVID-19. CDR3 sequence: CASSLSGGSNQPQHF. Here the CDR3 DNA reads TGTGCCAGCAGTTTATCTGGGGGCAGCAATCAGCCCCAGCATTTT.